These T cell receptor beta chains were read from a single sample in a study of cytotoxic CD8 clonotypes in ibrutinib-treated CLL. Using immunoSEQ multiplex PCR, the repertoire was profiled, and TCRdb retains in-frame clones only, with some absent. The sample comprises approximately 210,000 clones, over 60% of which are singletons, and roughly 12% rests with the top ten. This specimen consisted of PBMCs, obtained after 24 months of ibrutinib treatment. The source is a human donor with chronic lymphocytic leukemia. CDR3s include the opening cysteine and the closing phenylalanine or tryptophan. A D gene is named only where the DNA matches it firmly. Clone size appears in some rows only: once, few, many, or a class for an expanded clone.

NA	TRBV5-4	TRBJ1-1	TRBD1	CASSYGQGRMNTEAFF	TGTGCCAGCAGCTACGGACAGGGACGCATGAACACTGAAGCTTTCTTT
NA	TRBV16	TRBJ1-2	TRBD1	CASSQSYQGARGYTF	TGTGCCAGCAGCCAATCGTACCAGGGGGCGAGGGGCTACACCTTC
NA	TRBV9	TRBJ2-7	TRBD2	CASSPRLAGVLDEQYF	TGTGCCAGCAGCCCCAGACTAGCGGGAGTTTTAGACGAGCAGTACTTC
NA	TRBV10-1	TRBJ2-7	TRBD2	CASSASGRSYEQYF	TGCGCCAGCAGCGCTAGCGGGCGTTCCTACGAGCAGTACTTC
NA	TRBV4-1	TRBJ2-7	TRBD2	CASSQELAGGSYEQYF	TGCGCCAGCAGCCAGGAACTAGCGGGAGGTTCCTACGAGCAGTACTTC
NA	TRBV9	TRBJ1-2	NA	CASSVGGLTNYGYTF	TGTGCCAGCAGCGTAGGGGGGCTAACTAACTATGGCTACACCTTC
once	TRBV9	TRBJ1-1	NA	CASSVVSDFQDTEAFF	TGTGCCAGCAGCGTAGTGTCGGATTTTCAAGACACTGAAGCTTTCTTT
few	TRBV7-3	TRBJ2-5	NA	CASSFGPGLETQYF	TGTGCCAGCAGCTTCGGTCCGGGGCTAGAGACCCAGTACTTC
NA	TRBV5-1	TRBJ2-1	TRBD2	CASSPISGRGSYNEQFF	TGCGCCAGCAGCCCCATTAGCGGGAGGGGCTCCTACAATGAGCAGTTCTTC
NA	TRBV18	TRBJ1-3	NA	CASSLLVLDTIYF	TGTGCCAGCTCACTCCTTGTGTTGGACACCATATATTTT
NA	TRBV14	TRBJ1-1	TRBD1	CASSQQTGADTEAFF	TGTGCCAGCAGCCAACAGACAGGGGCGGACACTGAAGCTTTCTTT
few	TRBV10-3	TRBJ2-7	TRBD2	CAISEAGGSYEQYF	TGTGCCATCAGTGAAGCGGGGGGCTCCTACGAGCAGTACTTC
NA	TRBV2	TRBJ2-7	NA	CASSGTRVGYEQYF	TGTGCCAGCAGTGGGACCAGGGTTGGTTACGAGCAGTACTTC
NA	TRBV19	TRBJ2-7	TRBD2	CASSRGAGLAGLPGSYEQYF	TGTGCCAGTAGTAGAGGGGCTGGACTAGCGGGTTTACCGGGCTCCTACGAGCAGTACTTC
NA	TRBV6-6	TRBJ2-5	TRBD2	CASSGEWTRQGETQYF	TGTGCCAGCAGTGGAGAGTGGACTAGACAAGGGGAGACCCAGTACTTC
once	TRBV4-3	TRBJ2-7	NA	CASSHEKNSYEQYF	TGCGCCAGCAGCCATGAAAAGAACTCCTACGAGCAGTACTTC
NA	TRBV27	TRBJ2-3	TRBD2	CASSLGSGSSDTQYF	TGTGCCAGCAGTTTGGGTAGCGGGAGCTCAGATACGCAGTATTTT
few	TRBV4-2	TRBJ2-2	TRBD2	CASSQPGGPSAGELFF	TGTGCCAGCAGCCAGCCGGGAGGGCCAAGTGCCGGGGAGCTGTTTTTT
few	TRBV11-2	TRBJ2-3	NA	CASSLVGDTQYF	TGTGCCAGCAGCTTAGTCGGAGATACGCAGTATTTT
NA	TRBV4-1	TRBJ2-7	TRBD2	CASSLAGGRAYEQYF	TGCGCCAGCAGCCTTGCGGGCGGGAGGGCCTACGAGCAGTACTTC
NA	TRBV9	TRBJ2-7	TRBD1	CASSVEGTGPYEQYF	TGTGCCAGCAGCGTAGAGGGGACAGGCCCCTACGAGCAGTACTTC
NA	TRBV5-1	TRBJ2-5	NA	CASSLGTDQETQYF	TGCGCCAGCAGCTTGGGGACAGATCAAGAGACCCAGTACTTC
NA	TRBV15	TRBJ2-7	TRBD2	CATRRGDASGYEQYF	TGTGCCACAAGGAGAGGTGACGCTAGCGGGTACGAGCAGTACTTC
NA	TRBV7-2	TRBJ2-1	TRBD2	CASSKGLAGESDEQFF	TGTGCCAGCAGCAAGGGACTAGCGGGAGAATCTGATGAGCAGTTCTTC
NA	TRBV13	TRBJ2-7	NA	CASSLGWSDAPYEQYF	TGTGCCAGCAGCTTAGGATGGTCCGACGCTCCCTACGAGCAGTACTTC
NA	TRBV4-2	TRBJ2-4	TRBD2	CASSAGLAGGWIQYF	TGTGCCAGCAGCGCGGGACTAGCGGGAGGGTGGATTCAGTACTTC
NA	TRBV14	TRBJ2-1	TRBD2	CASSHLAGGSNEQFF	TGTGCCAGCAGCCACCTAGCGGGAGGAAGCAATGAGCAGTTCTTC
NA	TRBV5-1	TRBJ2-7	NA	CASSFLESSYEQYF	TGCGCCAGCAGCTTTTTGGAGAGCTCCTACGAGCAGTACTTC
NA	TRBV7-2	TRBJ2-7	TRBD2	CASSPNGLAASYEQYF	TGTGCCAGCAGTCCGAACGGCCTAGCGGCCTCCTACGAGCAGTACTTC
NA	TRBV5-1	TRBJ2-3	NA	CASSLMLAGTDTQYF	TGCGCCAGCAGCCTGATGCTAGCTGGCACAGATACGCAGTATTTT
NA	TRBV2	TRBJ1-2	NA	CASSLPEYYGYTF	TGTGCCAGCAGTCTTCCGGAGTACTATGGCTACACCTTC
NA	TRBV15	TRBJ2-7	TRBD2	CATSSPSNRKAGEQYF	TGTGCCACCAGCAGCCCGTCGAACAGGAAAGCGGGAGAGCAGTACTTC
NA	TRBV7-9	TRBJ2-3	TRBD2	CASSPLAGGTDTQYF	TGTGCCAGCAGCCCTCTAGCGGGTGGCACAGATACGCAGTATTTT
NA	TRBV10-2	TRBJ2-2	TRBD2	CATRTRGSSGELFF	TGCGCCACCAGGACTAGGGGTTCGTCCGGGGAGCTGTTTTTT
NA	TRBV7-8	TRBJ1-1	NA	CASSATENTEAFF	TGTGCCAGCAGCGCGACAGAGAACACTGAAGCTTTCTTT
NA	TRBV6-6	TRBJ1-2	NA	CASSYSGILDGYTF	TGTGCCAGCAGTTACAGCGGAATACTCGATGGCTACACCTTC